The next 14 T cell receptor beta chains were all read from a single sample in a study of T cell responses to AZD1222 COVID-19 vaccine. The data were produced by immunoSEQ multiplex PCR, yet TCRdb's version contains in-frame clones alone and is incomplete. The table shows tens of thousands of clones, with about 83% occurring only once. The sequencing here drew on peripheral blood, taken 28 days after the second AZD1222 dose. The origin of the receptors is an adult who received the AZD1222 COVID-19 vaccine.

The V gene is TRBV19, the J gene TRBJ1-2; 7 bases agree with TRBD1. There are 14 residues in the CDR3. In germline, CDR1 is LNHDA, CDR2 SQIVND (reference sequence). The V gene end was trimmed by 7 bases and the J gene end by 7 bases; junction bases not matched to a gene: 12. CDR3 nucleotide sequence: TGTGCCAGTACACAAGACAGGGAGGGCCTTGGCTACACCTTC. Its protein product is CASTQDREGLGYTF.

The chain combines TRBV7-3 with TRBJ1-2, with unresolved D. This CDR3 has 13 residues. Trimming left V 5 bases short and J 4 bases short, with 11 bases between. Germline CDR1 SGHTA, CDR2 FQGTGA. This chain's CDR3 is CASSPGFGYGYTF. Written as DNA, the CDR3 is TGTGCCAGCAGCCCGGGGTTTGGCTATGGCTACACCTTC.

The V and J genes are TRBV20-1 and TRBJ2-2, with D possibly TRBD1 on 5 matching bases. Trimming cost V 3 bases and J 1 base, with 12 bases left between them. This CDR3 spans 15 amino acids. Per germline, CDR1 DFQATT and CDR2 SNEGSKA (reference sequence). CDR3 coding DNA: TGCAGTGCTAGTGGGGCCCGGGTGAACACCGGGGAGCTGTTTTTT. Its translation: CSASGARVNTGELFF.

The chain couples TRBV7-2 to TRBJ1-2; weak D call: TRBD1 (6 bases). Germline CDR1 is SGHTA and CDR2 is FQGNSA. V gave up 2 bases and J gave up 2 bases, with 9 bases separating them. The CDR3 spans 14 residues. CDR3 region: CASSLSRGNYGYTF. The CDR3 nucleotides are TGTGCCAGCAGCTTAAGCAGGGGAAACTATGGCTACACCTTC.

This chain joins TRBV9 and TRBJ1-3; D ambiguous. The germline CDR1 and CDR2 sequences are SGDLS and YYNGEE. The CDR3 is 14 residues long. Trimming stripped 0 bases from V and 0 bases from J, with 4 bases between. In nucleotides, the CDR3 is TGTGCCAGCAGCGTAGGTATCTCTGGAAACACCATATATTTT. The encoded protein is CASSVGISGNTIYF.

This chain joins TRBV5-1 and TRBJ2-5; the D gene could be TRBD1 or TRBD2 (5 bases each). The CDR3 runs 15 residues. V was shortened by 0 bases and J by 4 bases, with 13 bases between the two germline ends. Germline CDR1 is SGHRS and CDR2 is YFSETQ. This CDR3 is CASSLAPGPGETQYF. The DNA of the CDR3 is TGCGCCAGCAGCTTGGCCCCGGGGCCGGGAGAGACCCAGTACTTC.

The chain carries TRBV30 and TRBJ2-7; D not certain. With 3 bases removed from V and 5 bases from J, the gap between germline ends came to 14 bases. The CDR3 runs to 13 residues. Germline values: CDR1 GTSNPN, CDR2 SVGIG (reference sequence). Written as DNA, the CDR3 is TGTGCCTGGAGAATTTACGGTTCTCACGAGCAGTACTTC. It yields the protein CAWRIYGSHEQYF.

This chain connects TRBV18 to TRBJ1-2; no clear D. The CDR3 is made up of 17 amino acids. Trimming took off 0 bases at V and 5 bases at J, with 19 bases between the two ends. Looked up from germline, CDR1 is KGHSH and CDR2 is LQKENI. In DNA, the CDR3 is TGTGCCAGCTCACCACCGGGGTCCCGAAAAGAGGAATATGGCTACACCTTC. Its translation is CASSPPGSRKEEYGYTF.

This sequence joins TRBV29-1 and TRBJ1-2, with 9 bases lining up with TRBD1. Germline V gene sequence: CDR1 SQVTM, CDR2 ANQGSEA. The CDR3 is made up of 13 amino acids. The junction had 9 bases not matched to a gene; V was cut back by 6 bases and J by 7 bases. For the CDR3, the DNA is TGCAGCGTCGTACTGACAGGGGGACTTGGCTACACCTTC. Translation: CSVVLTGGLGYTF.

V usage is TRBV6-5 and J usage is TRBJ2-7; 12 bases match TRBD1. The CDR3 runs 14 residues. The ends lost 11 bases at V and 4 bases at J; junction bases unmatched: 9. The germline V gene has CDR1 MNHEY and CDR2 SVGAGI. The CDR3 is CAGRAGQGAYEQYF. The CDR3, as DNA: TGTGCCGGTAGGGCGGGACAGGGGGCGTACGAGCAGTACTTC.

CDR3 amino acids: CASSFDGLNTEAFF. CDR3 in DNA: TGTGCCAGCAGTTTCGACGGATTGAACACTGAAGCTTTCTTT. The chain couples TRBV2 to TRBJ1-1; D is unresolved. CDR3 length: 14 amino acids. Germline values: CDR1 SNHLY, CDR2 FYNNEI. Trimming left V 5 bases short and J 0 bases short, with 10 bases between.

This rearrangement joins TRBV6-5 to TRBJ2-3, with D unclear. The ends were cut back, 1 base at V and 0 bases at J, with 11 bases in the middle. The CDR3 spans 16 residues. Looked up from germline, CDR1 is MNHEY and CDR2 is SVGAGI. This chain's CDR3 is CASSYFPDTSTDTQYF. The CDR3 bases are TGTGCCAGCAGTTACTTCCCAGATACTAGCACAGATACGCAGTATTTT.

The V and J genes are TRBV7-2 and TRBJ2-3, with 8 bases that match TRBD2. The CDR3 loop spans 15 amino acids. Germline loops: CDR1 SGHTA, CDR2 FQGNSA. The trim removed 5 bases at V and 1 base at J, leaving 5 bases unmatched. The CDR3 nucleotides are TGTGCCAGCAGCCTTGGACTAGCAGGCACAGATACGCAGTATTTT. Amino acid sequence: CASSLGLAGTDTQYF.

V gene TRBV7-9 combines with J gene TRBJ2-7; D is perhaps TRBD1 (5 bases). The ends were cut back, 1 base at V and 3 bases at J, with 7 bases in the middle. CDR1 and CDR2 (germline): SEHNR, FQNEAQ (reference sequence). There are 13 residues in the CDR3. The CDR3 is CASSLGGVYEQYF. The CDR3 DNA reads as TGTGCCAGCAGCTTAGGGGGCGTCTACGAGCAGTACTTC.